The 30 T cell receptor beta chains given below trace back to one sample, sequenced in a study of blood T cell repertoires in COVID-19. Only in-frame clones appear in the TCRdb table, and some are missing; sequencing was by immunoSEQ multiplex PCR. The sample records 230,000 or so clones, 88% being singletons. The sequenced material came from PBMCs or T cells enriched from blood (not recorded which). The receptors were gathered from a woman in her 30s who had recovered from COVID-19.

V and J are TRBV7-2 and TRBJ2-7; 8 bases match TRBD2. CDR3 length: 15 amino acids. The V gene end was trimmed by 5 bases and the J gene end by 4 bases; junction bases not matched to a gene: 10. CDR1 is SGHTA, CDR2 FQGNSA, per germline. The CDR3 loop reads CASSIRGGSLYEQYF. The CDR3 DNA is TGTGCCAGCAGCATACGGGGGGGCAGTTTGTACGAGCAGTACTTC.

This chain links TRBV4-3 with TRBJ2-4; D perhaps matches TRBD1 (6 bases). The germline V gene encodes CDR1 LGHNA and CDR2 YSLEER. The CDR3 loop spans 14 amino acids. Trimming shortened V by 0 bases and J by 6 bases, and 9 bases separated the two germline ends. The CDR3, as DNA: TGCGCCAGCAGCCAAGAAACAGGGTTAAACATTCAGTACTTC. It yields the protein CASSQETGLNIQYF.

This rearrangement joins TRBV3-1 (or the pseudogene TRBV3-2) to TRBJ1-2, with 8 nucleotides matching TRBD1. V lost 4 bases to trimming and J lost 8 bases; unmatched junction nucleotides: 6. CDR1 and CDR2 (germline): LGHDT, YNNKEL (reference sequence). This CDR3 is 13 amino acids long. CDR3 DNA sequence: TGTGCCAGCAGCCCCCAGGGGGCGGCCGGCTACACCTTC. It codes for CASSPQGAAGYTF.

A single count supports this clone. The chain couples TRBV28 to TRBJ1-4; D gene unclear. The CDR3 extends over 12 amino acids. Germline loops: CDR1 MDHEN, CDR2 SYDVKM. V was pared by 4 bases and J by 16 bases, with 16 bases between. CDR3 loop: CASSSQGSTGFF. The CDR3 nucleotides read TGTGCCAGCAGTTCCCAAGGATCCACGGGGTTTTTT.

The J gene is TRBJ2-3, the V gene TRBV3-1 (or the pseudogene TRBV3-2); weak D call: TRBD2 (6 bases). Trimming removed 1 base at V and 7 bases at J, with 27 bases between. Germline lookup yields CDR1 LGHDT and CDR2 YNNKEL (reference sequence). The CDR3 extends over 19 amino acids. CDR3 loop: CASSQGREAGASAGNTQYF. The CDR3 region has the DNA TGTGCCAGCAGCCAAGGGAGGGAGGCGGGCGCTTCTGCAGGAAATACGCAGTATTTT.

The chain employs TRBV29-1 and TRBJ1-5, with unresolved D. Trimming took 8 bases from V and 4 from J, leaving 21 bases between them. The CDR3 runs to 15 residues. CDR1 is SQVTM, CDR2 ANQGSEA, per germline. Here the CDR3 DNA reads TGCAGCTCCCCGGGTCCACGCGTTGAAAATCAGCCCCAGCATTTT. Translating it yields CSSPGPRVENQPQHF. The complete variable domain, with remaining parts taken from reference TRBV29-1 and TRBJ1-5, reads SAVISQKPSRDICQRGTSLTIQCQVDSQVTMMFWYRQQPGQSLTLIATANQGSEATYESGFVIDKFPISRPNLTFSTLTVSNMSPEDSSIYLCSSPGPRVENQPQHFGDGTRLSIL.

The J gene is TRBJ1-1, the V gene TRBV10-3; D unresolved. Germline values: CDR1 ENHRY, CDR2 SYGVKD. The CDR3 contains 14 residues. With 0 bases removed from V and 6 bases from J, the gap between germline ends came to 11 bases. The CDR3 is CAISESAGLPEAFF. CDR3 nucleotide sequence: TGTGCCATCAGTGAGTCGGCAGGTCTTCCTGAAGCTTTCTTT.

This clone has just a few counts. V is TRBV10-3 and J is TRBJ1-3; TRBD1 matches 7 bases. The CDR3 totals 15 residues. The J segment lost 2 bases and the V segment lost 2 bases, leaving 3 bases of the junction unmatched. The germline CDR1 and CDR2 sequences are ENHRY and SYGVKD. The CDR3 spells CAISETGEAGNTIYF. The CDR3 DNA is TGTGCCATCAGTGAGACAGGGGAGGCTGGAAACACCATATATTTT.

The chain joins TRBV7-2 to TRBJ1-6; a possible D gene is TRBD1 (6 bases). In germline, CDR1 is SGHTA, CDR2 FQGNSA. CDR3 size: 15 residues. The V end lost 2 bases, the J end lost 7 bases, and 12 bases lay between the germline ends. The CDR3 DNA reads as TGTGCCAGCAGCTTACTACAGGGACGGAATTCACCCCTCCACTTT. Translating it yields CASSLLQGRNSPLHF.

In this sample, this clone turned up once. The chain has TRBV7-3 and TRBJ2-7, with TRBD2 matching 9 bases. The V and J ends lost 1 base and 7 bases, in that order; junction bases with no gene match: 2. The CDR3 totals 13 residues. Germline-derived CDR1 and CDR2 are SGHTA and FQGTGA. The CDR3 protein is CASSLRLAGEQYF. CDR3 in DNA: TGTGCCAGCAGCTTAAGGCTAGCGGGGGAGCAGTACTTC.

This clone has a single count. The V and J genes are TRBV19 and TRBJ2-1; the match to TRBD2 covers 10 bases. Germline V gives CDR1 LNHDA, CDR2 SQIVND (reference sequence). This CDR3 region has 15 residues. Trimming cost V 7 bases and J 7 bases; bases outside gene matches: 10. The CDR3 is CASTGLAGVTNEQFF. DNA for the CDR3: TGTGCCAGTACGGGGCTAGCGGGGGTTACAAATGAGCAGTTCTTC.

This chain links TRBV20-1 with TRBJ1-2, with D maybe TRBD1 (5 bases). V lost 6 bases and J lost 6, with 11 bases in between. The CDR3 is 11 residues long. CDR1 and CDR2 from the germline V gene are DFQATT and SNEGSKA (reference sequence). The CDR3 is CSAPQVNGYTF. In DNA form, the CDR3 reads TGCAGTGCGCCACAGGTGAATGGCTACACCTTC.

This clone is a singleton in its sample. The chain uses TRBV5-1 and TRBJ1-4, with TRBD1 identical over 7 bases. The J segment lost 5 bases and the V segment lost 3 bases, leaving 4 bases of the junction unmatched. This CDR3 is 14 amino acids long. Germline V CDR1 and CDR2: SGHRS, YFSETQ. This CDR3 reads CASSSTTGNEKLFF. The DNA for the CDR3 is TGCGCCAGCAGCTCCACGACAGGGAATGAAAAACTGTTTTTT.

The chain employs TRBV5-8 and TRBJ1-4; no firm D call. With 0 bases removed from V and 0 bases from J, the gap between germline ends came to 9 bases. The CDR3 is 16 residues long. Germline loops: CDR1 SGHTS, CDR2 YDEGEE. The CDR3 bases are TGTGCCAGCAGCTTGGGAACTGCTGCAACTAATGAAAAACTGTTTTTT. This gives the protein CASSLGTAATNEKLFF.

The J gene is TRBJ2-5, the V gene TRBV7-9, with 14 bases aligning to TRBD2. In germline, CDR1 is SEHNR, CDR2 FQNEAQ (reference sequence). The V segment lost 5 bases and the J segment 8 bases; nucleotides outside the gene matches: 10. This CDR3 has 16 residues. The chain's CDR3 is CASSPSGTSGGLTQYF. The CDR3 region has the DNA TGTGCCAGCAGCCCATCCGGGACTAGCGGGGGATTAACCCAGTACTTC.

This clone showed up just a few times. The chain couples TRBV7-3 to TRBJ1-3; the match to TRBD1 covers 9 bases. The CDR3 runs to 17 residues. Germline V gene data show CDR1 as SGHTA and CDR2 as FQGTGA. After removal of 4 bases from V and 0 bases from J, the junction contained 7 bases not matched to a gene. CDR3: CASSSSGQGSSGNTIYF. As DNA, the CDR3 is TGTGCCAGCAGCTCTTCAGGACAGGGGTCCTCTGGAAACACCATATATTTT.

This sequence joins TRBV5-8 and TRBJ2-2; TRBD1 aligns across 9 bases. After removal of 4 bases from V and 6 bases from J, the junction contained 10 bases not matched to a gene. Looked up from germline, CDR1 is SGHTS and CDR2 is YDEGEE. The CDR3 spans 16 residues. The CDR3 region is CASSKPGQGSPGELFF. CDR3 nucleotides: TGTGCCAGCAGCAAACCGGGACAGGGCTCCCCCGGGGAGCTGTTTTTT.

The chain carries TRBV11-2 and TRBJ1-2; 8 bases fit TRBD1. The CDR3 covers 15 residues. The germline V gene encodes CDR1 SGHAT and CDR2 FQNNGV. The V gene end was trimmed by 5 bases and the J gene end by 4 bases; junction bases not matched to a gene: 9. CDR3 sequence: CASSPQHRGTYGYTF. The CDR3 DNA reads as TGTGCCAGCAGCCCACAGCACAGGGGGACCTATGGCTACACCTTC. The complete variable domain, with remaining parts taken from reference TRBV11-2 and TRBJ1-2, reads EAGVAQSPRYKIIEKRQSVAFWCNPISGHATLYWYQQILGQGPKLLIQFQNNGVVDDSQLPKDRFSAERLKGVDSTLKIQPAKLEDSAVYLCASSPQHRGTYGYTFGSGTRLTVV.

This chain links TRBV4-2 with TRBJ1-1, with a weak D call TRBD1 (6 bases). This CDR3 has 15 amino acids. The germline V gene encodes CDR1 LGHNA and CDR2 YNFKEQ. The V end was cut by 0 bases, the J end by 4 bases, with 12 bases between. This CDR3 is CASSQEPPGATEAFF. CDR3 nucleotides: TGTGCCAGCAGCCAAGAACCCCCAGGGGCCACTGAAGCTTTCTTT.

V and J are TRBV5-1 and TRBJ1-2; 9 nucleotides match TRBD1. Germline values: CDR1 SGHRS, CDR2 YFSETQ. Trimming took 4 bases from V and 4 from J; bases not matched to a gene: 8. This CDR3 has 15 residues. The DNA for the CDR3 is TGCGCCAGCAGCCCCCGGACAGGGGACGGCTATGGCTACACCTTC. It translates to CASSPRTGDGYGYTF.

A single count supports this clone. V is TRBV21-1 and J is TRBJ1-1; TRBD1 is taken as the D call from the table, unchecked against the DNA. TRBV21-1 is a documented pseudogene. The CDR3 is 17 residues long. CDR3 sequence (DNA): TGTGCCAGCAGCAAAGAAGGGTTCCAGGGGGATCTGACTGAAGCTTTCTTT. Amino acids: CASSKEGFQGDLTEAFF.

This clone showed up just a few times. This sequence joins TRBV7-3 and TRBJ2-3; D is uncertain. Germline loops: CDR1 SGHTA, CDR2 FQGTGA. V was cut by 4 bases and J by 4 bases, with 12 bases left in between. The CDR3 extends over 14 amino acids. DNA of the CDR3: TGTGCCAGCAGCTCTCTGACTGAACCAGATACGCAGTATTTT. Protein sequence: CASSSLTEPDTQYF.

The rearrangement joins TRBV5-6 to TRBJ2-7, with 8 bases identical to TRBD1. Germline loops: CDR1 SGHDT, CDR2 YYEEEE. CDR3 size: 15 residues. V dropped 4 bases and J dropped 3; count of bases not matched to a gene: 9. CDR3 in amino acids: CASSPDRAYNYEQYF. DNA of the CDR3: TGTGCCAGCAGCCCGGACAGGGCCTATAACTACGAGCAGTACTTC.

This rearrangement joins TRBV10-3 to TRBJ1-6; D call uncertain. Trimming removed 3 bases at V and 0 bases at J, with 6 bases between. CDR3 length: 15 residues. Germline V CDR1 and CDR2: ENHRY, SYGVKD. CDR3 sequence (DNA): TGTGCCATCAGTGAAGTGAGCTCCTATAATTCACCCCTCCACTTT. Its protein is CAISEVSSYNSPLHF.

The V call is TRBV3-1 (or the pseudogene TRBV3-2), the J call TRBJ2-7; 10 bases match TRBD2. The CDR3 extends over 14 amino acids. Germline trimming cut 4 bases from V and 3 bases from J; bases unmatched to any gene: 3. CDR1 and CDR2 (germline): LGHDT, YNNKEL (reference sequence). In nucleotides, the CDR3 is TGTGCCAGCAGCCGGACTAGCGGCTACTACGAGCAGTACTTC. Amino acid sequence: CASSRTSGYYEQYF.

The CDR3 DNA follows: TGTGCCAGCACCAGGACACCAAGAGGCGAGCAGTACTTC. Translating gives CASTRTPRGEQYF. V usage is TRBV7-2 and J usage is TRBJ2-7; the D gene is possibly TRBD1 (5 bases). Trimming removed 7 bases at V and 6 bases at J, with 16 bases between. Germline V gene data show CDR1 as SGHTA and CDR2 as FQGNSA. This CDR3 spans 13 amino acids.

This clone was counted a few times. The CDR3 DNA follows: TGTGCCAGCCAAGACAGCAATACCTATGGCTACACCTTC. Translated: CASQDSNTYGYTF. This chain joins TRBV19 and TRBJ1-2, with a possible D match to TRBD1 (5 bases). V was pared by 9 bases and J by 4 bases, with 15 bases between. This CDR3 has 13 residues. Per germline, CDR1 LNHDA and CDR2 SQIVND (reference sequence).

The rearrangement joins TRBV29-1 to TRBJ2-5; 7 bases match TRBD1. Germline assignment: CDR1 SQVTM and CDR2 ANQGSEA. Trimming at V came to 7 bases and at J to 4 bases, leaving 6 bases not matched to a gene. This CDR3 region has 12 residues. The CDR3 DNA is TGCAGCGCCGGGTACAGGGGAGAGACCCAGTACTTC. This codes for CSAGYRGETQYF.

The chain employs TRBV7-8 and TRBJ2-5; D perhaps matches TRBD1 (6 bases). CDR3 length: 15 amino acids. CDR1 SGHVS and CDR2 FQNEAQ come from the germline V gene. The V end lost 4 bases, the J end lost 5 bases, and 17 bases lay between the germline ends. The CDR3 DNA is TGTGCCAGCAGCTCACGACAGGAGCCTGGGGAGACCCAGTACTTC. This encodes CASSSRQEPGETQYF.

The chain employs TRBV6-2 or TRBV6-3 and TRBJ1-4; possible D gene TRBD1, 6 bases. CDR1 is MNHEY and CDR2 is SVGEGT in the germline V gene. This CDR3 is 15 amino acids long. The germline V and J ends were trimmed by 0 bases and 4 bases, with 9 bases remaining between them. The CDR3 region is CASSYSGAGNEKLFF. The CDR3 DNA reads as TGTGCCAGCAGTTACTCGGGGGCTGGTAATGAAAAACTGTTTTTT.